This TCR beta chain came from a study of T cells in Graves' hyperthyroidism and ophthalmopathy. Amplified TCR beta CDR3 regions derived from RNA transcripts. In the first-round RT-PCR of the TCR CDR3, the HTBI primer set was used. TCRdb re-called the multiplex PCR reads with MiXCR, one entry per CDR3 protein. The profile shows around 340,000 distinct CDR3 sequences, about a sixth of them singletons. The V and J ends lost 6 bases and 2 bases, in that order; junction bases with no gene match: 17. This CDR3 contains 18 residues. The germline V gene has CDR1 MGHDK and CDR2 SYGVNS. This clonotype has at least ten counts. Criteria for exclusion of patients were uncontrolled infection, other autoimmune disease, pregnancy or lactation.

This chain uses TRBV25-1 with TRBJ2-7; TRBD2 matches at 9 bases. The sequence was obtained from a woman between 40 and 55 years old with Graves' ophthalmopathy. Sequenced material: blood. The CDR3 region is CASSPHRLPSGITYEQYF. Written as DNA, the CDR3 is TGTGCCAGCAGCCCCCACCGCTTACCTAGCGGGATTACCTACGAGCAGTACTTC.